A single sample gave rise to the 5 T cell receptor beta chains below, sequenced in a study of T cell responses to AZD1222 COVID-19 vaccine (dated by TCRdb to about 2021). Interpreted using the paper, the time point label stands for: baseline before first vaccination. Library prep was done by the immunoSEQ multiplex PCR assay. Drawn from immuneACCESS, this table holds only the in-frame rearrangements with V and J called that TCRdb kept. Clones are partly lost; checked studies trace under half to an unresolved V gene and leave the rest unexplained. This sample gives over 85,000 clones in total; approximately 81% of them show up just once. Jointly, the top ten make up about a sixth of the sample. Here the sequenced sample was peripheral blood, taken on day 0 of AZD1222 vaccination. The receptors derive from an adult in good health.

CDR3 loop: CASSEGSSYNSPLHF. CDR3 nucleotide sequence: TGTGCCAGCTCTGAGGGGAGCTCCTATAATTCACCCCTCCACTTT. V gene TRBV18 combines with J gene TRBJ1-6; D perhaps matches TRBD1 (5 bases). The CDR3 contains 15 residues. Trimming left V 6 bases short and J 0 bases short, with 9 bases between. Germline values: CDR1 KGHSH, CDR2 LQKENI.

This clone was seen ten or more times. The V gene is TRBV7-2, the J gene TRBJ2-5; no clear D. The V gene's germline CDR1 is SGHTA and CDR2 FQGNSA. V was pared by 3 bases and J by 0 bases, with 8 bases between. The CDR3 sequence is 14 residues long. CDR3 DNA: TGTGCCAGCAGCTTGTTAGGAAACCAAGAGACCCAGTACTTC. The encoded protein is CASSLLGNQETQYF.

The genes are TRBV7-2 and TRBJ1-1; no firm D call. The germline V gene has CDR1 SGHTA and CDR2 FQGNSA. The CDR3 sequence is 13 residues long. V lost 6 bases to trimming and J lost 0 bases, with 8 bases between them. The CDR3 DNA reads as TGTGCCAGCAGAATCAGGATGAACACTGAAGCTTTCTTT. Amino acid sequence: CASRIRMNTEAFF.

This chain joins TRBV11-2 and TRBJ1-1, with D possibly matching TRBD1 (6 bases). The CDR3 length is 12 residues. Trimming took off 4 bases at V and 7 bases at J, with 10 bases between the two ends. CDR1 is SGHAT, CDR2 FQNNGV, per germline. CDR3 sequence reads: CASSYQGIEAFF. DNA for the CDR3: TGTGCCAGCAGCTACCAGGGGATTGAAGCTTTCTTT. Drawing the rest from reference TRBV11-2 and TRBJ1-1, the complete variable domain is EAGVAQSPRYKIIEKRQSVAFWCNPISGHATLYWYQQILGQGPKLLIQFQNNGVVDDSQLPKDRFSAERLKGVDSTLKIQPAKLEDSAVYLCASSYQGIEAFFGQGTRLTVV.

V is TRBV25-1 and J is TRBJ1-5; perhaps TRBD1 as D (6 bases). Germline V gene data show CDR1 as MGHDK and CDR2 as SYGVNS. This CDR3 has 15 residues. The V gene lost 2 bases and the J gene lost 4 bases, with 12 bases spanning the gap. This CDR3 is CASSEPGQGNQPQHF. In DNA, the CDR3 is TGTGCCAGCAGTGAACCAGGGCAGGGGAATCAGCCCCAGCATTTT.